This T cell receptor beta chain emerged from a study of T cell repertoires in cytomegalovirus infection. V dropped 1 base and J dropped 0 bases, with 21 bases sitting between them. This CDR3 has 20 residues. Germline-derived CDR1 and CDR2 are SGHVS and FNYEAQ. TCRdb reprocessed the reads with MiXCR, giving one entry per CDR3 protein. The data show some 500,000 distinct CDR3 sequences, 30% to 35% seen once. This clonotype has at least ten counts. The target antigen is unknown. This chain links TRBV7-6 with TRBJ1-4; D unresolved. The sequenced sample was cultured PBMCs, obtained from culture after CMV antigen stimulation. The TCR was taken from a human donor in good health (CMV status not recorded). Some clones in this sample may be carry-over from other donors' samples. The CDR3 DNA follows: TGTGCCAGCAGCTTAGACAGCGCTCTACATTCCCGTTCAACTAATGAAAAACTGTTTTTT. It specifies CASSLDSALHSRSTNEKLFF.